These T cell receptor beta chains were read from a single sample in a study of T cell responses to AZD1222 COVID-19 vaccine. Only in-frame clones appear in the TCRdb table, and some are missing; sequencing was by immunoSEQ multiplex PCR. The sample lists about 120,000 clones, roughly nine tenths occurring once. Sequences were derived from peripheral blood, sampled on day 0 of AZD1222 vaccination. Receptors were obtained from an adult in good health. CDR3s include the opening cysteine and the closing phenylalanine or tryptophan. A D gene is named only where the DNA matches it firmly.

V	length	J	D	CDR3	DNA
TRBV7-3	16	TRBJ2-2	-	CASSYLGTRNTGELFF	TGTGCCAGCAGCTACCTAGGGACCCGGAACACCGGGGAGCTGTTTTTT
TRBV9	17	TRBJ2-3	TRBD2	CASSVGTSGGYTDTQYF	TGTGCCAGCAGCGTAGGAACTAGCGGGGGTTACACAGATACGCAGTATTTT
TRBV2	19	TRBJ2-2	TRBD2	CASSEIWASGGPETGELFF	TGTGCCAGCAGTGAGATTTGGGCTAGCGGGGGGCCGGAGACCGGGGAGCTGTTTTTT
TRBV4-1	14	TRBJ1-6	-	CASSPGQDNSPLHF	TGCGCCAGCAGCCCCGGGCAGGACAACTCACCCCTCCACTTT
TRBV7-3	13	TRBJ2-1	-	CASSLGLSNEQFF	TGTGCCAGCAGCTTAGGGTTGTCCAATGAGCAGTTCTTC
TRBV5-1	16	TRBJ1-1	-	CASSLATGEGNTEAFF	TGCGCCAGCAGCTTGGCCACGGGGGAGGGGAACACTGAAGCTTTCTTT
TRBV5-1	15	TRBJ1-4	TRBD1	CASSLLGQSNEKLFF	TGCGCCAGCAGCTTGCTGGGACAGTCGAATGAAAAACTGTTTTTT
TRBV5-1	15	TRBJ1-2	TRBD1	CASSSPGQGRGGYTF	TGCGCCAGCAGCTCTCCGGGACAGGGGAGGGGTGGCTACACCTTC
TRBV19	15	TRBJ2-2	-	CASSISRRGTGELFF	TGTGCCAGTAGTATATCTAGGCGTGGCACCGGGGAGCTGTTTTTT
TRBV27	18	TRBJ1-6	-	CASSPIWSPGRDNSPLHF	TGTGCCAGCAGTCCCATCTGGAGTCCCGGACGGGATAATTCACCCCTCCACTTT
TRBV7-2	15	TRBJ1-6	-	CASSSRGPSGSPLHF	TGTGCCAGCAGCTCCCGTGGACCCTCAGGTTCACCCCTCCACTTT
TRBV5-5	16	TRBJ1-1	-	CASSPRGPAMNTEAFF	TGTGCCAGCAGCCCCCGGGGTCCTGCCATGAACACTGAAGCTTTCTTT
TRBV29-1	13	TRBJ2-7	-	CSVLAENSYEQYF	TGCAGCGTTTTAGCAGAAAACTCCTACGAGCAGTACTTC
TRBV9	14	TRBJ1-1	-	CASSTGGLDTEAFF	TGTGCCAGCAGCACCGGAGGGCTGGACACTGAAGCTTTCTTT
TRBV19	14	TRBJ1-1	-	CASSIFSMNTEAFF	TGTGCCAGTAGTATCTTTTCGATGAACACTGAAGCTTTCTTT
TRBV4-1	20	TRBJ1-3	-	CASSQEWGTGGTLSGNTIYF	TGCGCCAGCAGCCAAGAATGGGGTACGGGGGGGACCCTCTCTGGAAACACCATATATTTT
TRBV6-1	17	TRBJ2-2	-	CASSEAMEGANTGELFF	TGTGCCAGCAGTGAAGCTATGGAAGGGGCGAACACCGGGGAGCTGTTTTTT
TRBV12-3/TRBV12-4	13	TRBJ1-2	-	CASSLGHNYGYTF	TGTGCCAGCAGTTTAGGACACAACTATGGCTACACCTTC
TRBV29-1	12	TRBJ2-1	TRBD1	CSVEQGVSEQFF	TGCAGCGTTGAACAGGGGGTGAGTGAGCAGTTCTTC
TRBV6-5	10	TRBJ1-1	-	CVSRLVQAFF	TGTGTCAGCAGGCTCGTTCAGGCTTTCTTT
TRBV5-4	14	TRBJ1-3	TRBD1	CASSPTGPGNTIYF	TGTGCCAGCAGCCCGACAGGGCCCGGAAACACCATATATTTT
TRBV6-2/TRBV6-3	15	TRBJ2-1	TRBD2	CASSYWAASGNEQFF	TGTGCCAGCAGTTACTGGGCGGCTAGCGGAAATGAGCAGTTCTTC
TRBV6-4	15	TRBJ1-1	-	CASRPQKGLNTEAFF	TGTGCCAGCAGACCCCAAAAAGGGCTGAACACTGAAGCCTTCTTT
TRBV27	14	TRBJ1-6	TRBD1	CASSLPMTGTGNGF	TGTGCCAGCAGTCTACCTATGACAGGGACAGGAAACGGCTTT
TRBV24-1	12	TRBJ2-1	-	CATSEINRGQFF	TGTGCCACCAGTGAAATAAACCGGGGGCAGTTCTTC
TRBV27	14	TRBJ1-1	-	CASSLSRVNTEAFF	TGTGCCAGCAGTTTATCACGGGTTAACACTGAAGCTTTCTTT
TRBV4-3	18	TRBJ2-2	TRBD1	CASSQVWAGQGVSGELFF	TGCGCCAGCAGCCAAGTTTGGGCAGGACAGGGAGTCTCCGGGGAGCTGTTTTTT
TRBV4-2	14	TRBJ1-2	TRBD1	CASSRTGGGYGYTF	TGTGCCAGCAGCCGGACAGGGGGGGGGTATGGCTACACCTTC
TRBV2	15	TRBJ1-5	-	CASSGGLSSNQPQHF	TGTGCCAGCAGTGGTGGACTCTCTAGCAATCAGCCCCAGCATTTT
TRBV29-1	17	TRBJ2-7	TRBD2	CSVVLGTSGRRRYEQYF	TGCAGCGTTGTTCTCGGGACTAGCGGGAGACGACGCTACGAGCAGTACTTC